The TCR beta chain under discussion was sequenced for a study of CD8+CD57+ T cells in acquired aplastic anemia. This clonotype was observed a few times. Antigen specificity is unknown. Using genomic DNA as the template, TCR beta VDJ and CDR3 profiling was carried out. MiXCR was run by TCRdb on the reads, yielding one entry per CDR3 protein. The table shows around 210,000 distinct CDR3 sequences, with around three fifths occurring only once. Sequencing involved patients with CD8+CD57+ cell expansion previously shown by flow cytometry. Findings and caveats of the study: Patients versus controls showed no significant CD8+ Simpson's diversity difference.

The V and J ends lost 3 bases and 0 bases, in that order; junction bases with no gene match: 6. The germline V gene has CDR1 SGHVS and CDR2 FQNEAQ. This CDR3 region has 18 residues. Sequenced: sorted CD4+, CD8+, or CD8+CD57+ T cells (not recorded which) from PBMCs. This sequence originates from a human donor with aplastic anemia. This rearrangement joins TRBV7-8 to TRBJ2-5; 14 bases match TRBD2. The CDR3 reads CASSLGTSGGPNQETQYF. The CDR3 region has the DNA TGTGCCAGCAGCTTGGGGACTAGCGGGGGACCGAACCAAGAGACCCAGTACTTC.